Sequencing of this TCR beta chain was carried out in a study of T cell responses to AZD1222 COVID-19 vaccine. Study results and limitations: Clonal diversity may have been underestimated in mostly white British donors.

The CDR3 is 12 residues long. Trimming stripped 2 bases from V and 4 bases from J, with 4 bases between. Germline CDR1 reads SGHDT; CDR2 reads YYEEEE. Concerning this clone: As yet, its antigen is unknown.

Sequencing used immunoSEQ multiplex PCR; TCRdb keeps in-frame clones, though not all of them. The profile covers tens of thousands of clones, with 85% appearing a single time and roughly 20% taken by the ten largest. This specimen was peripheral blood, taken on day 0 of AZD1222 vaccination. The clonotype was recovered from an adult in good health. The chain recombines TRBV5-6 with TRBJ1-5; D ambiguous. The CDR3 coding sequence is TGTGCCAGCAGCTTCAGGAATCAGCCCCAGCATTTT. Translating gives CASSFRNQPQHF.